The 32 T cell receptor beta chains in this list originate from one sample, sequenced in a study of cytomegalovirus exposure and HLA in healthy donors. The primer mix had 60 Vbeta and 13 Jbeta primers. Repertoires were generated with immunoSEQ multiplex PCR, while TCRdb's copy carries only in-frame clones and drops some. The table includes about 95,000 clones, approximately 70% detected once. Source material: PBMCs. These receptors all stem from a woman in her forties or fifties in good health and CMV-seropositive.

The chain uses TRBV28 and TRBJ2-7; 9 bases agree with TRBD1. J was trimmed by 2 bases and V by 2 bases; bases with no gene match: 7. The CDR3 sequence is 16 residues long. CDR1 is MDHEN, CDR2 SYDVKM, per germline. The DNA for the CDR3 is TGTGCCAGCAGTTTAACCGGGACAGGGAATGCCTACGAGCAGTACTTC. It translates to CASSLTGTGNAYEQYF.

The genes are TRBV19 and TRBJ2-3; TRBD2 aligns across 7 bases. Unmatched junction bases numbered 5, after V lost 4 bases and J lost 1 base. CDR3 length equals 15 residues. Germline V gives CDR1 LNHDA, CDR2 SQIVND (reference sequence). The CDR3 DNA reads as TGTGCCAGTAGTAAGAGAACTAGCGGCACAGATACGCAGTATTTT. Translated, it gives CASSKRTSGTDTQYF.

This sequence joins TRBV5-1 and TRBJ2-2; TRBD1 is a possible D gene (5 bases). Trimming removed 3 bases from V and 5 bases from J, with 11 bases in between. CDR3 length equals 14 residues. CDR1 and CDR2 (germline): SGHRS, YFSETQ. CDR3 sequence reads: CASSSKTDTGELFF. As DNA, the CDR3 is TGCGCCAGCAGCTCTAAGACAGATACCGGGGAGCTGTTTTTT. Drawing the rest from reference TRBV5-1 and TRBJ2-2, the complete variable domain is KAGVTQTPRYLIKTRGQQVTLSCSPISGHRSVSWYQQTPGQGLQFLFEYFSETQRNKGNFPGRFSGRQFSNSRSEMNVSTLELGDSALYLCASSSKTDTGELFFGEGSRLTVL.

The chain is built from TRBV28 and TRBJ2-5; perhaps TRBD2 as D (5 bases). The CDR3 runs to 13 residues. The germline gives CDR1 MDHEN, CDR2 SYDVKM. Trimming removed 3 bases from V and 8 bases from J, with 13 bases in between. The CDR3 spells CASSFSQPGTQYF. DNA for the CDR3: TGTGCCAGCAGTTTTTCGCAGCCGGGAACCCAGTACTTC.

The V call is TRBV7-2, the J call TRBJ2-5; D is unresolved. The end of the DNA aligns better with TRBJ2-7, so the J call may be wrong. The V gene's germline CDR1 is SGHTA and CDR2 FQGNSA. CDR3 size: 15 residues. CDR3 loop: CASSLTARFSYEQYF. CDR3 DNA: TGTGCCAGCAGCTTAACCGCCCGATTCTCCTACGAGCAGTACTTC.

This clone was picked up a small number of times. The chain employs TRBV11-2 and TRBJ2-7; TRBD2 agrees at 9 bases. This CDR3 is 16 amino acids long. From germline, CDR1 is SGHAT and CDR2 FQNNGV. The ends lost 3 bases at V and 2 bases at J; junction bases unmatched: 8. The DNA for the CDR3 is TGTGCCAGCAGCTTCCCCTCCGGGACTAGCCCCTACGAGCAGTACTTC. Translated, it gives CASSFPSGTSPYEQYF.

V and J are TRBV25-1 and TRBJ1-3; D remains unclear. There are 14 residues in the CDR3. Germline CDR1 MGHDK, CDR2 SYGVNS. Trimming left V 4 bases short and J 0 bases short, with 7 bases between. CDR3 residues: CASSVGDSGNTIYF. The CDR3 DNA follows: TGTGCCAGCAGTGTGGGAGACTCTGGAAACACCATATATTTT.

The chain is built from TRBV7-6 and TRBJ2-7, with D perhaps matching TRBD1 (6 bases). Germline V gene sequence: CDR1 SGHVS, CDR2 FNYEAQ. Deletions cut 5 bases from V and 11 bases from J, with 22 bases between. The CDR3 is made up of 14 amino acids. The CDR3 DNA reads TGTGCCAGCAGCCAGTTTGGTCAGGACAGCGATAAGTACTTC. Translated: CASSQFGQDSDKYF.

The chain couples TRBV7-2 to TRBJ2-7, with 10 bases matching TRBD1. This CDR3 has 15 residues. The J segment lost 7 bases and the V segment lost 5 bases, leaving 11 bases of the junction unmatched. The germline gives CDR1 SGHTA, CDR2 FQGNSA. CDR3 loop: CASSRWGTGVREQYF. The CDR3 nucleotides read TGTGCCAGCAGCCGTTGGGGGACAGGGGTTAGAGAGCAGTACTTC.

The chain employs TRBV4-3 and TRBJ1-4; 8 positions match TRBD1. This CDR3 contains 19 residues. Per the germline V gene, CDR1 is LGHNA and CDR2 is YSLEER. Losses at the gene ends were 4 bases for V and 8 bases for J; bases not matched to a gene: 21. The CDR3 bases are TGCGCCAGCAGCCGTAACCATGAGACAGGGGATCCAGGGGACGAAAAACTGTTTTTT. Its protein is CASSRNHETGDPGDEKLFF.

The chain is built from TRBV9 and TRBJ1-2; 10 positions agree with TRBD1. CDR3 length equals 15 residues. Germline values: CDR1 SGDLS, CDR2 YYNGEE. The junction had 6 bases not matched to a gene; V was cut back by 3 bases and J by 4 bases. The CDR3 loop reads CASSGQGAFIYGYTF. The DNA for the CDR3 is TGTGCCAGCAGCGGACAGGGGGCATTCATCTATGGCTACACCTTC.

The chain links TRBV2 to TRBJ2-5; D is perhaps TRBD1 (7 bases). Germline V CDR1 and CDR2: SNHLY, FYNNEI. V lost 3 bases and J lost 7, with 15 bases in between. The CDR3 is made up of 14 amino acids. CDR3 residues: CASSETGRFGTQYF. For the CDR3, the DNA is TGTGCCAGCAGTGAGACAGGGAGGTTTGGGACCCAGTACTTC.

V usage is TRBV7-9 and J usage is TRBJ2-3; no clear D. V was cut by 0 bases and J by 6 bases, with 4 bases left in between. This CDR3 is built from 12 residues. CDR1 is SEHNR, CDR2 FQNEAQ, per germline (reference sequence). The CDR3 protein is CASSLARDTQYF. The CDR3 bases are TGTGCCAGCAGCTTAGCACGGGATACGCAGTATTTT.

This clone was counted once. The rearrangement uses TRBV11-2 and TRBJ2-1; the D is unclear. The length of the CDR3 is 14 residues. In germline, CDR1 is SGHAT, CDR2 FQNNGV. Trimming cost V 1 base and J 9 bases, with 13 bases left between them. The DNA of the CDR3 is TGTGCCAGCAGCTTAGGTAATAGCCATCGTGAGCAGTTCTTC. The encoded protein is CASSLGNSHREQFF.

J is TRBJ1-4 and V is TRBV4-1; D might be TRBD1 (5 bases). Germline V gives CDR1 MGHRA, CDR2 YSYEKL. This CDR3 has 18 residues. Between the trimmed V and J ends, which lost 0 bases and 8 bases, there was a span of 22 bases. CDR3 region: CASSQDIDWATGREKLFF. Here the CDR3 DNA reads TGCGCCAGCAGCCAAGATATTGATTGGGCCACAGGCCGAGAAAAACTGTTTTTT.

The rearrangement links TRBV10-3 to TRBJ2-7, with 11 bases identical to TRBD2. V lost 6 bases, J lost 0 bases, and 16 bases stayed unmatched. This CDR3 is built from 19 residues. Germline loops: CDR1 ENHRY, CDR2 SYGVKD. The CDR3 is CAISLTGTSGTYPSYEQYF. For the CDR3, the DNA is TGTGCCATCAGCTTAACCGGGACTAGCGGAACTTACCCCTCCTACGAGCAGTACTTC.

This chain connects TRBV6-6 to TRBJ2-2, with D tentatively TRBD1 (7 bases). Germline CDR1 reads MNHNY; CDR2 reads SVGAGI (reference sequence). The length of the CDR3 is 16 residues. The germline V and J ends were trimmed by 0 bases and 5 bases, with 13 bases remaining between them. CDR3 sequence: CASSYSSSGGTGELFF. CDR3 nucleotide sequence: TGTGCCAGCAGTTACTCGTCCTCAGGGGGGACCGGGGAGCTGTTTTTT.

This clone showed up just once. The genes are TRBV7-9 and TRBJ1-2; the match to TRBD1 covers 7 bases. Trimming removed 1 base from V and 2 bases from J; junction bases left unmatched: 1. From germline, CDR1 is SEHNR and CDR2 FQNEAQ (reference sequence). This CDR3 is 14 amino acids long. The CDR3 region has the DNA TGTGCCAGCAGCTTAGGCAGGGGGAACTATGGCTACACCTTC. It specifies CASSLGRGNYGYTF.

This chain links TRBV19 with TRBJ2-3, with a possible D match to TRBD1 (6 bases). Trimming cost V 10 bases and J 2 bases, with 19 bases left between them. Germline assignment: CDR1 LNHDA and CDR2 SQIVND (reference sequence). The CDR3 contains 15 residues. The CDR3 region has the DNA TGTGCCATCTCAAGGGGGACCCAGTCCACAGATACGCAGTATTTT. Its protein product is CAISRGTQSTDTQYF.

The J gene is TRBJ2-7, the V gene TRBV4-2; no reliable D call. The V gene lost 4 bases and the J gene lost 3 bases, with 10 bases spanning the gap. The CDR3 totals 13 residues. CDR1 LGHNA and CDR2 YNFKEQ come from the germline V gene. CDR3 protein: CASSRLARYEQYF. In DNA form, the CDR3 reads TGTGCCAGCAGCCGACTGGCGCGCTACGAGCAGTACTTC.

This clone is termed medium-sized. The chain uses TRBV5-1 and TRBJ2-7; 7 bases align to TRBD1. The CDR3 runs to 13 residues. Germline lookup yields CDR1 SGHRS and CDR2 YFSETQ. Losses at the gene ends were 4 bases for V and 4 bases for J; bases not matched to a gene: 5. In nucleotides, the CDR3 is TGCGCCAGCAGCGGGGAACAGGGGTACGAGCAGTACTTC. This sequence encodes CASSGEQGYEQYF.

This chain connects TRBV7-8 to TRBJ2-5; 9 bases are shared with TRBD2. The DNA end favors TRBJ2-7, so the J call may be wrong. Germline V gives CDR1 SGHVS, CDR2 FQNEAQ. The length of the CDR3 is 17 residues. The CDR3 here is CASSPWAGGLPTYEQYF. CDR3 DNA sequence: TGTGCCAGCAGCCCGTGGGCGGGGGGGCTTCCTACCTACGAGCAGTACTTC.

This sequence joins TRBV11-2 and TRBJ1-2, with TRBD1 identical over 8 bases. After removal of 5 bases from V and 5 bases from J, the junction contained 13 bases not matched to a gene. The CDR3 consists of 16 residues. Germline V gene lookup returns CDR1 SGHAT and CDR2 FQNNGV. CDR3 loop: CASSGTGTGRIYGYTF. DNA of the CDR3: TGTGCCAGCAGCGGCACCGGGACAGGCCGGATTTATGGCTACACCTTC. Filled out from reference TRBV11-2 and TRBJ1-2, the complete variable domain reads EAGVAQSPRYKIIEKRQSVAFWCNPISGHATLYWYQQILGQGPKLLIQFQNNGVVDDSQLPKDRFSAERLKGVDSTLKIQPAKLEDSAVYLCASSGTGTGRIYGYTFGSGTRLTVV.

This clone was found a few times. J is TRBJ2-3 and V is TRBV5-4; weak D call: TRBD2 (6 bases). Trimming took off 4 bases at V and 0 bases at J, with 15 bases between the two ends. Germline V gene lookup returns CDR1 SGHNT and CDR2 YYREEE (reference sequence). The CDR3 covers 16 residues. For the CDR3, the DNA is TGTGCCAGCAGCACCGGGAGTACTCCTAGCACAGATACGCAGTATTTT. Translation gives CASSTGSTPSTDTQYF.

V usage is TRBV6-4 and J usage is TRBJ2-7; TRBD2 agrees at 11 bases. The CDR3 has 13 residues. J lost 4 bases, V lost 9 bases, and 5 bases had no gene match. The germline gives CDR1 MRHNA, CDR2 SNTAGT. The DNA for the CDR3 is TGTGCCAGGACGACTAGCGGGACTTACGAGCAGTACTTC. Its translation is CARTTSGTYEQYF.

V gene TRBV4-2 combines with J gene TRBJ2-3; 9 bases align to TRBD2. Germline V gene data show CDR1 as LGHNA and CDR2 as YNFKEQ. The V and J ends lost 1 base and 2 bases, in that order; junction bases with no gene match: 1. The CDR3 extends over 15 amino acids. This CDR3 is CASSQGLAATDTQYF. As DNA, the CDR3 is TGTGCCAGCAGCCAAGGACTAGCGGCCACAGATACGCAGTATTTT.

CDR3 amino acids: CASSRELSYEQYF. CDR3 nucleotides: TGTGCCAGCAGCCGTGAACTTTCCTACGAGCAGTACTTC. J is TRBJ2-7 and V is TRBV14; D remains unclear. Trimming removed 4 bases from V and 1 base from J, with 8 bases in between. The CDR3 is made up of 13 amino acids. CDR1 and CDR2 (germline): SGHDN, FVKESK.

In DNA form, the CDR3 reads TGTGCCAGCAGCCCCGCGGGGCGGGAGAGGGGGAATGAGCAGTTCTTC. Translation: CASSPAGRERGNEQFF. The genes are TRBV5-4 and TRBJ2-1; D might be TRBD2 (7 bases). Trimming left V 4 bases short and J 7 bases short, with 21 bases between. CDR3 size: 16 residues. CDR1 is SGHNT and CDR2 is YYREEE in the germline V gene (reference sequence).

The gene calls are TRBV11-2 and TRBJ2-7, with TRBD2 matching over 9 bases. J was trimmed by 5 bases and V by 4 bases; bases with no gene match: 3. CDR3 size: 13 residues. Per the germline V gene, CDR1 is SGHAT and CDR2 is FQNNGV. The CDR3 bases are TGTGCCAGCAGCTCCCGGACTAGCGACGAGCAGTACTTC. Residues: CASSSRTSDEQYF.

The chain links TRBV6-5 to TRBJ2-7; D perhaps matches TRBD1 (5 bases). From germline, CDR1 is MNHEY and CDR2 SVGAGI. V shed 6 bases and J shed 3 bases, with 15 bases lying between them. The length of the CDR3 is 14 residues. CDR3 loop: CASSPQEGDYEQYF. The CDR3 nucleotides read TGTGCCAGCAGCCCCCAGGAAGGGGACTACGAGCAGTACTTC.

A single count supports this clone. The chain couples TRBV5-1 to TRBJ2-3; D ambiguous. This CDR3 has 12 amino acids. Between the trimmed V and J ends, which lost 2 bases and 4 bases, there was a span of 5 bases. Germline-derived CDR1 and CDR2 are SGHRS and YFSETQ. CDR3: CASSFRADTQYF. The DNA of the CDR3 is TGCGCCAGCAGCTTTCGAGCAGATACGCAGTATTTT.

J is TRBJ2-7 and V is TRBV7-9, with D possibly being TRBD2 (5 bases). Germline CDR1 SEHNR, CDR2 FQNEAQ (reference sequence). CDR3 length: 15 residues. V dropped 1 base and J dropped 2 bases, with 12 bases sitting between them. The CDR3 loop is CASSLGSSSTYEQYF. The CDR3, as DNA: TGTGCCAGCAGCTTAGGATCTAGCAGTACCTACGAGCAGTACTTC.